This TCR beta chain comes out of a study of T cells in Graves' hyperthyroidism and ophthalmopathy. The germline CDR1 and CDR2 sequences are LNHNV and YYDKDF (reference sequence). The CDR3 extends over 15 amino acids. Trimming at V came to 2 bases and at J to 2 bases, leaving 5 bases not matched to a gene. Amplified TCR beta CDR3 regions derived from RNA transcripts. First-round RT-PCR with HTBI primers amplified the TCR CDR3 region. TCRdb re-called the multiplex PCR reads through MiXCR, storing one row per CDR3 protein. The sample includes hundreds of thousands of distinct CDR3 sequences, more than 15% seen only once; the top ten take about a quarter. This clonotype was seen many times.

Sequencing was performed on blood. The chain is built from TRBV15 and TRBJ2-5; 7 bases are shared with TRBD2. The receptor comes from a woman under 30 with Graves' hyperthyroidism that later progressed to Graves' ophthalmopathy. CDR3 region: CATSRPPAGQETQYF. The CDR3 coding sequence is TGTGCCACCAGCAGACCCCCAGCGGGGCAAGAGACCCAGTACTTC.